The TCR beta chain under discussion was sequenced for a study of blood T cell repertoires in COVID-19. The wider study: From the United States, Italy and Spain came samples of acute and convalescent COVID-19. Nucleic acid was either cDNA or gDNA, and it came from T cells, B-cell-depleted T cells, or PBMCs.

This clone is a singleton in its sample. The same CDR3 is also encoded by other DNA sequences in this sample. V was pared by 1 base and J by 8 bases, with 6 bases between. CDR3 length: 12 amino acids. From germline, CDR1 is WSHSY and CDR2 SAAADI. Produced via immunoSEQ multiplex PCR; TCRdb's table is partial and in-frame only. Counted here are 250,000 or so clones, approximately 86% occurring once; the ten biggest clones make up roughly 1.8%. Sequencing was carried out using peripheral blood. V gene TRBV10-2 combines with J gene TRBJ2-1; TRBD2 is a possible D gene (6 bases). This TCR was recovered from a man aged 25-40 years with active or convalescent COVID-19. CDR3 amino acids: CASSEWGDEQFF. The CDR3 DNA is TGCGCCAGCAGTGAGTGGGGGGATGAGCAGTTCTTC.